Sequencing of this T cell receptor beta chain was carried out in a study of blood T cell repertoires in COVID-19. Looked up from germline, CDR1 is LGHNA and CDR2 is YNFKEQ. V gave up 0 bases and J gave up 0 bases, with 8 bases separating them. This CDR3 contains 15 residues. TCRdb's table, derived via immunoSEQ multiplex PCR, lists solely in-frame clones and lacks some. The sample holds around 110,000 clones, 84% seen once. V is TRBV4-2 and J is TRBJ2-5, with D unclear. Sequencing was carried out using PBMCs or T cells enriched from blood (not recorded which). The source is a woman aged 25-40 years who had recovered from COVID-19. The CDR3 loop reads CASSQDVRNQETQYF. In DNA, the CDR3 is TGTGCCAGCAGCCAAGATGTCAGAAACCAAGAGACCCAGTACTTC.